Listed here are 24 T cell receptor beta chains from one sample, sequenced in a study of breast tumors, draining lymph nodes, adjacent tissues. Using its own MiXCR run on the multiplex PCR reads, TCRdb lists one record per CDR3 protein. The sample yields more than 15,000 distinct CDR3 sequences, roughly 60% seen once. Material: tumor-adjacent breast tissue. These receptors originate from a female donor with breast cancer. Some clones in this sample may be carry-over from other donors' samples.

This clonotype was found many times. The chain carries TRBV20-1 and TRBJ2-5; possibly TRBD2 for D (5 bases). Germline V gene sequence: CDR1 DFQATT, CDR2 SNEGSKA (reference sequence). With 6 bases removed from V and 0 bases from J, the gap between germline ends came to 8 bases. The CDR3 spans 12 residues. This chain's CDR3 is CSAREYQETQYF. CDR3 DNA: TGCAGTGCAAGGGAGTACCAAGAGACCCAGTACTTC.

The chain is built from TRBV20-1 and TRBJ1-5; the match to TRBD1 covers 7 bases. Unmatched junction bases numbered 5, after V lost 4 bases and J lost 5 bases. CDR1 and CDR2 from the germline V gene are DFQATT and SNEGSKA (reference sequence). This CDR3 spans 13 amino acids. CDR3 sequence (DNA): TGCAGTGCTATGACAGGGAACGATCAGCCCCAGCATTTT. It translates to CSAMTGNDQPQHF.

The V and J genes are TRBV11-2 and TRBJ1-2; weak D call: TRBD1 (6 bases). Germline values: CDR1 SGHAT, CDR2 FQNNGV. CDR3 size: 14 residues. V shed 1 base and J shed 6 bases, with 12 bases lying between them. This CDR3 is CASSLGTENNGYTF. The CDR3 DNA sequence: TGTGCCAGCAGCTTAGGGACAGAGAATAATGGCTACACCTTC.

V is TRBV2 and J is TRBJ2-7; TRBD2 matches at 13 bases. Germline trimming cut 3 bases from V and 10 bases from J; bases unmatched to any gene: 3. This CDR3 has 13 amino acids. Per germline, CDR1 SNHLY and CDR2 FYNNEI. CDR3 protein: CASSDGLAGEQYF. DNA for the CDR3: TGTGCCAGCAGTGATGGACTAGCGGGGGAACAGTACTTC.

This chain connects TRBV25-1 to TRBJ2-1; D might be TRBD2 (6 bases). Germline assignment: CDR1 MGHDK and CDR2 SYGVNS. Trimming left V 6 bases short and J 7 bases short, with 28 bases between. The CDR3 runs to 18 residues. CDR3 sequence (DNA): TGTGCCAGCAGCCCGTTCCCGACTAGTCGATCCTCTTGGAATGAGCAGTTCTTC. Its translation: CASSPFPTSRSSWNEQFF. The full variable domain, completed using reference TRBV25-1 and TRBJ2-1, is EADIYQTPRYLVIGTGKKITLECSQTMGHDKMYWYQQDPGMELHLIHYSYGVNSTEKGDLSSESTVSRIRTEHFPLTLESARPSHTSQYLCASSPFPTSRSSWNEQFFGPGTRLTVL.

This clonotype was seen at least ten times. A much bigger clone sits one base away, suggesting this may be a read error. Without the conserved terminal phenylalanine or tryptophan, this CDR3 likely stems from a read error. The chain recombines TRBV9 with TRBJ1-2; D is ambiguous. The germline V gene encodes CDR1 SGDLS and CDR2 YYNGEE. Trimming took 0 bases from V and 4 from J, leaving 7 bases between them. The CDR3 is made up of 13 amino acids. In nucleotides, the CDR3 is TGTGCCAGCAGCGTAGGGCAGAGCTATGGCTACACCTCC. Its protein product is CASSVGQSYGYTS.

This chain connects TRBV7-9 to TRBJ2-3; 7 positions match TRBD2. Germline-derived CDR1 and CDR2 are SEHNR and FQNEAQ (reference sequence). The V gene end was trimmed by 4 bases and the J gene end by 1 base; junction bases not matched to a gene: 5. The length of the CDR3 is 15 residues. The CDR3 loop reads CASSSQGLGTDTQYF. The CDR3 nucleotides read TGTGCCAGCAGCTCCCAAGGACTAGGCACAGATACGCAGTATTTT.

There are many counts of this clonotype. J is TRBJ2-2 and V is TRBV11-3; tentatively, D is TRBD1 or TRBD2 (6 bases each). Germline V gene lookup returns CDR1 SGHNT and CDR2 YENEEA. This CDR3 has 15 residues. V dropped 3 bases and J dropped 5 bases, with 13 bases sitting between them. CDR3 protein: CASSLGGKRTGELFF. In DNA form, the CDR3 reads TGTGCCAGCAGCTTGGGGGGCAAAAGGACCGGGGAGCTGTTTTTT.

The V gene is TRBV7-9, the J gene TRBJ1-6; 8 bases agree with TRBD1. Losses at the gene ends were 3 bases for V and 9 bases for J; bases not matched to a gene: 4. Germline-derived CDR1 and CDR2 are SEHNR and FQNEAQ (reference sequence). This CDR3 comprises 14 residues. This chain's CDR3 is CASSFETGVSPLHF. For the CDR3, the DNA is TGTGCCAGCAGCTTTGAGACAGGGGTTTCACCCCTCCACTTT.

This clonotype was seen at least ten times. A single base separates this from a much larger clone, so it may be a read error. The rearrangement joins TRBV7-8 to TRBJ2-5, with D perhaps being TRBD1 or TRBD2 (5 bases each). CDR1 is SGHVS and CDR2 is FQNEAQ in the germline V gene. The CDR3 is 15 amino acids. The CDR3 bases are TGTGCCAGCAGCTCACTTAATGGGTTAGGGGAGACCCAGCACTTC. Translated: CASSSLNGLGETQHF.

The chain links TRBV20-1 to TRBJ2-7, with 10 bases fitting TRBD2. The germline gives CDR1 DFQATT, CDR2 SNEGSKA (reference sequence). The CDR3 is made up of 13 amino acids. The trim removed 2 bases at V and 3 bases at J, leaving 1 base unmatched. For the CDR3, the DNA is TGCAGTGCTAGATGGACTAGCGGCTACGAGCAGTACTTC. It encodes CSARWTSGYEQYF.

The chain combines TRBV2 with TRBJ1-5, with unresolved D. Germline-derived CDR1 and CDR2 are SNHLY and FYNNEI. The CDR3 runs 14 residues. V lost 1 base to trimming and J lost 5 bases, with 9 bases between them. The CDR3 is CASSEVAKYQPQHF. CDR3 nucleotides: TGTGCCAGCAGTGAAGTTGCGAAGTATCAGCCCCAGCATTTT.

This chain joins TRBV15 and TRBJ1-6; D is uncertain. Germline V gene data show CDR1 as LNHNV and CDR2 as YYDKDF (reference sequence). This CDR3 is built from 13 residues. V dropped 5 bases and J dropped 7 bases, with 9 bases sitting between them. CDR3 nucleotide sequence: TGTGCCACCAGCGGTGGGAGAAATTCACCCCTCCACTTT. Residues: CATSGGRNSPLHF.

The chain links TRBV5-6 to TRBJ1-2; 7 nucleotides align to TRBD1. Trimming removed 0 bases from V and 8 bases from J; junction bases left unmatched: 7. The CDR3 has 14 amino acids. The germline V gene encodes CDR1 SGHDT and CDR2 YYEEEE. The CDR3 DNA is TGTGCCAGCAGCTTGGCCCTTCAGGGGGGAGGCTACACCTTC. Amino acids: CASSLALQGGGYTF.

This clonotype showed up many times. The J gene is TRBJ1-1, the V gene TRBV5-8, with 7 bases lining up with TRBD1. Germline CDR1 is SGHTS and CDR2 is YDEGEE. There are 14 residues in the CDR3. Germline trimming cut 4 bases from V and 0 bases from J; bases unmatched to any gene: 3. The CDR3: CASSTGTVNTEAFF. Written as DNA, the CDR3 is TGTGCCAGCAGCACCGGGACAGTGAACACTGAAGCTTTCTTT.

This clonotype was seen at least ten times. It may be a read error: a sequence one base away is much more abundant. The DNA of the CDR3 is TGTGCCAGCAGTCACTTTAGGGCAGAGACTTATCAGCCCCAGCATTTT. Its translation: CASSHFRAETYQPQHF. The V and J genes are TRBV6-2 or TRBV6-3 and TRBJ1-5; D is ambiguous. V was cut by 5 bases and J by 5 bases, with 19 bases left in between. The CDR3 has 16 residues. Germline loops: CDR1 MNHEY, CDR2 SVGEGT.

This clonotype was counted a single time. The V and J genes are TRBV24-1 and TRBJ1-6; no clear D. V lost 4 bases to trimming and J lost 2 bases, with 17 bases between them. The germline V gene has CDR1 KGHDR and CDR2 SFDVKD. The CDR3 totals 18 residues. In DNA form, the CDR3 reads TGTGCCACCAGTGACCTAGTAGTCGGGAAAACCTATAATTCACCCCTCCACTTT. Its protein is CATSDLVVGKTYNSPLHF.

The chain recombines TRBV20-1 with TRBJ1-2, with no clear D. CDR1 and CDR2 from the germline V gene are DFQATT and SNEGSKA (reference sequence). V shed 5 bases and J shed 3 bases, with 13 bases lying between them. The CDR3 consists of 13 residues. The CDR3 spells CSAWETRDYGYTF. The CDR3 DNA reads TGCAGTGCTTGGGAAACGCGGGACTATGGCTACACCTTC.

The CDR3 DNA reads as TGCGCCAGCAGTGAGAATCGGGTTTCCGGACAGGTCTTCGAGCAGTACTTC. The encoded protein is CASSENRVSGQVFEQYF. This rearrangement joins TRBV10-2 to TRBJ2-7; 7 bases agree with TRBD1. The CDR3 has 17 amino acids. The V segment lost 2 bases and the J segment 6 bases; nucleotides outside the gene matches: 16. Germline V gene lookup returns CDR1 WSHSY and CDR2 SAAADI.

The V gene is TRBV14, the J gene TRBJ2-5, with D possibly being TRBD1 (6 bases). Germline V gives CDR1 SGHDN, CDR2 FVKESK. This CDR3 spans 13 amino acids. Trimming took 4 bases from V and 0 from J, leaving 6 bases between them. The CDR3 protein is CASSRQDQETQYF. DNA for the CDR3: TGTGCCAGCAGCCGACAGGACCAAGAGACCCAGTACTTC.

This sequence joins TRBV12-3 or TRBV12-4 and TRBJ2-3; D is unclear. V shed 0 bases and J shed 1 base, with 2 bases lying between them. The CDR3 is 13 amino acids. The CDR3 spells CASSLAGTDTQYF. CDR3 in DNA: TGTGCCAGCAGTTTAGCTGGCACAGATACGCAGTATTTT.

The rearrangement uses TRBV20-1 and TRBJ1-5; 8 bases agree with TRBD1. Per germline, CDR1 DFQATT and CDR2 SNEGSKA (reference sequence). The CDR3 is 15 amino acids. J lost 4 bases, V lost 5 bases, and 10 bases had no gene match. The CDR3 region has the DNA TGCAGTGCTCAGTCGCAGGGGGCGCGGAATCAGCCCCAGCATTTT. It codes for CSAQSQGARNQPQHF.

Ten or more counts support this clonotype. V is TRBV20-1 and J is TRBJ2-5, with D perhaps TRBD2 (6 bases). The CDR3 contains 16 residues. Germline V gives CDR1 DFQATT, CDR2 SNEGSKA (reference sequence). V shed 0 bases and J shed 6 bases, with 20 bases lying between them. The CDR3 sequence: CSARESLGGVAKTQYF. The CDR3 nucleotides are TGCAGTGCTAGAGAATCACTGGGCGGGGTTGCAAAGACCCAGTACTTC.

By sample share, this clonotype is medium-sized (0.01 to 0.1%). This chain joins TRBV9 and TRBJ2-3; D is perhaps TRBD2 (5 bases). The V gene's germline CDR1 is SGDLS and CDR2 YYNGEE. V gave up 0 bases and J gave up 4 bases, with 9 bases separating them. This CDR3 region has 14 residues. Here the CDR3 DNA reads TGTGCCAGCAGCGTAGGGTGGACTTCAGATACGCAGTATTTT. This codes for CASSVGWTSDTQYF.